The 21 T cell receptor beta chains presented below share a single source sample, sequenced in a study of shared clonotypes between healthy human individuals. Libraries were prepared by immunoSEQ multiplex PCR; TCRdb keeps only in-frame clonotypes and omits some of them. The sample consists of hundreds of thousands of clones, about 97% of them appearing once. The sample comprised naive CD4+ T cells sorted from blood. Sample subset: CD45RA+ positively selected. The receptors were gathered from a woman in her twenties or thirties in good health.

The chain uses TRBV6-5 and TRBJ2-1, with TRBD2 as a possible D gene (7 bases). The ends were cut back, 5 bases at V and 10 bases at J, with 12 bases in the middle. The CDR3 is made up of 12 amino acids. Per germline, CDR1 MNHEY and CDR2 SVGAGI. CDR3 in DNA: TGTGCCAGCAGTGTACAGGGAGGGGAGCAGTTCTTC. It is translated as CASSVQGGEQFF.

The CDR3 DNA reads as TGTGCCAGCAGTCAACGAATCGGGACGGGGAATGAAAAACTGTTTTTT. It codes for CASSQRIGTGNEKLFF. The chain is built from TRBV28 and TRBJ1-4; D might be TRBD1 (5 bases). The CDR3 sequence is 16 residues long. Trimming pared 5 bases from V and 5 bases from J, leaving 18 bases between. Germline V gene lookup returns CDR1 MDHEN and CDR2 SYDVKM.

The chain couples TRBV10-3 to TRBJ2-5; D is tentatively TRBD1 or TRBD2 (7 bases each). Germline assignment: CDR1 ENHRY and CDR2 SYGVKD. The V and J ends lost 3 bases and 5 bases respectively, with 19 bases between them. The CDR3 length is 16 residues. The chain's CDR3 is CAISDMQGGFDETQYF. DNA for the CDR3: TGTGCCATCAGTGATATGCAGGGGGGGTTTGACGAGACCCAGTACTTC.

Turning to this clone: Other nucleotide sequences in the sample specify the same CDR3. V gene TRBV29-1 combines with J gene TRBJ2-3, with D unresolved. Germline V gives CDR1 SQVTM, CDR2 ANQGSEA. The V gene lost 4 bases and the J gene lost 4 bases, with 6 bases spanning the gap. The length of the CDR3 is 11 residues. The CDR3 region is CSVVSPDTQYF. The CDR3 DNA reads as TGCAGCGTTGTATCCCCAGATACGCAGTATTTT.

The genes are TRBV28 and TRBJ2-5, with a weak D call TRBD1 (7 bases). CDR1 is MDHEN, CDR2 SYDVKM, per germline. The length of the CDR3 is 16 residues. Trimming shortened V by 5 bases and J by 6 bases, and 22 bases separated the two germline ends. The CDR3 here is CASSRRGTAERKTQYF. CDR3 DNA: TGTGCCAGCAGTCGCCGGGGGACAGCTGAGAGAAAGACCCAGTACTTC.

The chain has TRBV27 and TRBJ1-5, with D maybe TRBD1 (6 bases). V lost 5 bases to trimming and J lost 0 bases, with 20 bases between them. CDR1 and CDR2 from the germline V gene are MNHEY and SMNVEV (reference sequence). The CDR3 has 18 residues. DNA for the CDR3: TGTGCCAGCAGTCAGAAACCCCCAAGGACAGTTAGCAATCAGCCCCAGCATTTT. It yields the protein CASSQKPPRTVSNQPQHF.

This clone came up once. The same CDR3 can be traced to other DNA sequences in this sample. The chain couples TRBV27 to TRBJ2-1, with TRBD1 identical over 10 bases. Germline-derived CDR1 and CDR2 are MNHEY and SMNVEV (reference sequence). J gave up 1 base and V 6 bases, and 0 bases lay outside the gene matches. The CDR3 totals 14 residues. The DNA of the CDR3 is TGTGCCAGCAGGGGACAGGGGTCCTACAATGAGCAGTTCTTC. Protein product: CASRGQGSYNEQFF.

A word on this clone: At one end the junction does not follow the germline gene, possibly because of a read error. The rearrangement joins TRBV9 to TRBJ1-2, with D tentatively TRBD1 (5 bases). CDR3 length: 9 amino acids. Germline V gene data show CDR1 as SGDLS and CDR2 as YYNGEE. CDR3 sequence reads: CASSDRDHF. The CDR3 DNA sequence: TGTGCCAGCAGCGACCGGGACCACTTC.

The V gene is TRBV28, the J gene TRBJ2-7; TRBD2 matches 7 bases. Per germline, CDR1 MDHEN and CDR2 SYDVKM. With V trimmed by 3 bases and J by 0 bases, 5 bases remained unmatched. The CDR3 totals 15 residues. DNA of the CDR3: TGTGCCAGCAGTTTCCCTACTAGCGCCTCCTACGAGCAGTACTTC. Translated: CASSFPTSASYEQYF.

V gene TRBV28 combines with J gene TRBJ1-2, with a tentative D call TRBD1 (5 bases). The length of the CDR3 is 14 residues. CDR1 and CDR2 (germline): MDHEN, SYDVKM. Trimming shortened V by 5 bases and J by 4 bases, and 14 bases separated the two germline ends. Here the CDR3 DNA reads TGTGCCAGCAGTCCGACAACAGGACGCTATGGCTACACCTTC. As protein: CASSPTTGRYGYTF.

This CDR3 reads CASSQMMNTGELFF. The CDR3 DNA reads TGCGCCAGCAGCCAAATGATGAACACCGGGGAGCTGTTTTTT. This sequence joins TRBV4-1 and TRBJ2-2; the D is unclear. Per germline, CDR1 MGHRA and CDR2 YSYEKL. The CDR3 is 14 residues long. The V end was cut by 2 bases, the J end by 1 base, with 5 bases between.

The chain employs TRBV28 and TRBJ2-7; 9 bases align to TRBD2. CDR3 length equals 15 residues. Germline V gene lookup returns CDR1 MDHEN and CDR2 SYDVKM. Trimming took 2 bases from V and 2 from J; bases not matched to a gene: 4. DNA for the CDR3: TGTGCCAGCAGTTTAGCTTCTAGCGGGGCCTACGAGCAGTACTTC. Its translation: CASSLASSGAYEQYF.

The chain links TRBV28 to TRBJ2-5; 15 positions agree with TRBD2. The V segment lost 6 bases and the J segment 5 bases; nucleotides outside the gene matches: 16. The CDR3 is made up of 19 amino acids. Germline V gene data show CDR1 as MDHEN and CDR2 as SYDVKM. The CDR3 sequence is CASSPPPGLAGGGAETQYF. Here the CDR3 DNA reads TGTGCCAGCAGCCCTCCTCCGGGACTAGCGGGAGGAGGAGCTGAGACCCAGTACTTC.

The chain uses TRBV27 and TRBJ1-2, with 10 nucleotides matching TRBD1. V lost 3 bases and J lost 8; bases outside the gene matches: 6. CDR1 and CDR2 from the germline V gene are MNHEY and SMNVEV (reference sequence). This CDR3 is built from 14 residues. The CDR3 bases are TGTGCCAGCAGTTTCCACGGGACAGGGGAAGGCTACACCTTC. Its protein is CASSFHGTGEGYTF.

This CDR3 reads CASSLGTPLLGTDTQYF. As DNA, the CDR3 is TGCGCCAGCAGCTTGGGGACACCACTACTTGGCACAGATACGCAGTATTTT. This rearrangement joins TRBV5-1 to TRBJ2-3; D is possibly TRBD1 (5 bases). Germline CDR1 and CDR2: SGHRS and YFSETQ. Trimming removed 0 bases at V and 1 base at J, with 15 bases between. There are 17 residues in the CDR3.

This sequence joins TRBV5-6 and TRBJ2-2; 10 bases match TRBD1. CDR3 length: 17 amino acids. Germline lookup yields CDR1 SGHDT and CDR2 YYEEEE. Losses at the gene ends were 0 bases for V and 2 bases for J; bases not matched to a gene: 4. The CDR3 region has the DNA TGTGCCAGCAGCTTGGCCGGGACAGGGGTTAACACCGGGGAGCTGTTTTTT. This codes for CASSLAGTGVNTGELFF.

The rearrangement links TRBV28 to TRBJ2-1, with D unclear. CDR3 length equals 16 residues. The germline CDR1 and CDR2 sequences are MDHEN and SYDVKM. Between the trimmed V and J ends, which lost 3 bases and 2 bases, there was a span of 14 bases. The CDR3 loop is CASSLGRAPPYNEQFF. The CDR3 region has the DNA TGTGCCAGCAGTTTGGGTCGGGCCCCACCCTACAATGAGCAGTTCTTC.

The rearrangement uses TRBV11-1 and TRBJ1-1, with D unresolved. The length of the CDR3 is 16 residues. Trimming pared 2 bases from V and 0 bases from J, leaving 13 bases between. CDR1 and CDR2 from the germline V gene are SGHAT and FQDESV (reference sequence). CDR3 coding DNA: TGTGCCAGCAGCTTATTAGTTTCTGCGGTGAACACTGAAGCTTTCTTT. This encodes CASSLLVSAVNTEAFF.

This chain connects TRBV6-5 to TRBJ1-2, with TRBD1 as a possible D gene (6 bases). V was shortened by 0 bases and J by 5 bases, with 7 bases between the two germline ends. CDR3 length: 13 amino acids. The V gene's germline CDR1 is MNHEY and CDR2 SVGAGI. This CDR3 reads CASSYSTGYGYTF. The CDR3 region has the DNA TGTGCCAGCAGTTACTCAACAGGGTATGGCTACACCTTC.

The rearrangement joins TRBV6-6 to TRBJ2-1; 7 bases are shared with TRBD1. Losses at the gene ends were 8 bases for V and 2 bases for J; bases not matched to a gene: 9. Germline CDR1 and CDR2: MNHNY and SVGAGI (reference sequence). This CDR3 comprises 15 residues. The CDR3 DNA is TGTGCCAGCGGGTCAGGACAGGCTGCCTACAATGAGCAGTTCTTC. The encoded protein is CASGSGQAAYNEQFF.

Written as DNA, the CDR3 is TGTGCCAGCTCACTTGGGACAGGCACTAACTATGGCTACACCTTC. Translating gives CASSLGTGTNYGYTF. The chain employs TRBV18 and TRBJ1-2, with 8 bases fitting TRBD1. In germline, CDR1 is KGHSH, CDR2 LQKENI. The junction had 4 bases not matched to a gene; V was cut back by 4 bases and J by 0 bases. The CDR3 has 15 residues.